A selection of T cell receptor beta chains follows, all from one sample in a study of blood T cell repertoires in COVID-19. Here immunoSEQ multiplex PCR was the method, and the copy in TCRdb shows in-frame clones only, minus some. Of 350,000 to 400,000 clones in the sample, approximately 90% were seen once. Sequenced material: PBMCs or T cells enriched from blood (not recorded which). The receptors were gathered from a young man who had recovered from COVID-19. The CDR3 runs from the conserved cysteine through the conserved F or W. D genes are given only for firm matches. Clone sizes are given selectively: once, few, many, or a class where the clone is expanded.

clone_size	d_call	v_call	j_call	cdr3_aa	cdr3_nt
NA	NA	TRBV4-2	TRBJ1-1	CASSQDLFGGFSTEAFF	TGTGCCAGCAGCCAAGATCTTTTCGGGGGTTTTAGCACTGAAGCTTTCTTT
NA	TRBD2	TRBV3-1/TRBV3-2	TRBJ2-5	CASSQVLLAGAQHQETQYF	TGTGCCAGCAGCCAAGTCTTACTAGCGGGGGCCCAGCATCAAGAGACCCAGTACTTC
once	TRBD2	TRBV7-6	TRBJ2-1	CASSLSGGRNGGRNEQFF	TGTGCCAGCAGCTTATCGGGGGGGCGAAATGGTGGTAGGAATGAGCAGTTCTTC
few	NA	TRBV18	TRBJ1-5	CASAQLTNQPQHF	TGTGCCAGCGCCCAACTAACGAATCAGCCCCAGCATTTT
NA	TRBD1	TRBV24-1	TRBJ2-4	CATSDGDRANIQYF	TGTGCCACCAGTGATGGGGACAGGGCGAACATTCAGTACTTC
NA	NA	TRBV6-5	TRBJ1-2	CANKEWFSLNYGYTF	TGTGCCAACAAGGAGTGGTTTTCTTTGAACTATGGCTACACCTTC
NA	NA	TRBV11-2	TRBJ2-7	CASSFQVGEQYF	TGTGCCAGCAGCTTCCAGGTGGGCGAGCAGTACTTC
NA	TRBD2	TRBV24-1	TRBJ2-3	CATREGTSGSTDTQYF	TGTGCCACCAGAGAGGGTACTAGCGGGAGTACAGATACGCAGTATTTT
few	TRBD2	TRBV2	TRBJ2-7	CASTAGEGYEQYF	TGTGCCAGCACTGCCGGGGAGGGATACGAGCAGTACTTC
few	TRBD2	TRBV28	TRBJ2-3	CASSRRRLAGDTQYF	TGTGCCAGCAGTCGCCGCCGACTAGCTGGAGATACGCAGTATTTT
NA	NA	TRBV2	TRBJ2-1	CASSPYSGEQFF	TGTGCCAGCAGTCCCTATTCGGGTGAGCAGTTCTTC
NA	NA	TRBV7-3	TRBJ1-6	CASSLNQGGNSPLHF	TGTGCCAGCAGCTTAAATCAGGGCGGCAATTCACCCCTCCACTTT
NA	NA	TRBV9	TRBJ2-7	CASSVEAGVMYEQYF	TGTGCCAGCAGCGTAGAAGCAGGGGTGATGTACGAGCAGTACTTC
NA	NA	TRBV12-3/TRBV12-4	TRBJ2-3	CASSLAPGAQYF	TGTGCCAGCAGTTTAGCTCCCGGGGCGCAGTATTTT
once	NA	TRBV15	TRBJ1-4	CATSRQGTNEKLFF	TGTGCCACCAGCAGACAGGGAACTAATGAAAAACTGTTTTTT
NA	NA	TRBV19	TRBJ1-3	CASSPTVLLSGNTIYF	TGTGCCAGTAGTCCCACAGTGCTCCTCTCTGGAAACACCATATATTTT
NA	NA	TRBV2	TRBJ1-6	CASSNAASGIYNSPLHF	TGTGCCAGCAGTAACGCCGCAAGCGGGATCTATAATTCACCCCTCCACTTT
NA	TRBD1	TRBV5-1	TRBJ1-1	CASSSNPGQVNTEAFF	TGCGCCAGCAGCTCTAATCCGGGACAGGTGAACACTGAAGCTTTCTTT
NA	NA	TRBV3-1/TRBV3-2	TRBJ2-2	CASNAGEYTGELFF	TGTGCCAGCAACGCAGGGGAATACACCGGGGAGCTGTTTTTT
NA	NA	TRBV7-9	TRBJ2-5	CASSLSGQETQYF	TGTGCCAGCAGCCTTAGCGGCCAAGAGACCCAGTACTTC